The rows below give T cell receptor beta chains drawn from one sample of a study of cytomegalovirus exposure and HLA in healthy donors. Sequencing used immunoSEQ multiplex PCR; TCRdb keeps in-frame clones, though not all of them. The table includes roughly 130,000 clones, around 59% detected once. The specimen sequenced was PBMCs. The source of these receptors is a male donor in good health and CMV-seronegative. The CDR3 runs from the conserved cysteine through the conserved F or W. The order of the fields is J gene, D gene, V gene, clone size, CDR3 DNA, CDR3 protein. A D gene is named only where the DNA matches it firmly. For some rows the clone size is stated as once, few or many, or as a class when expanded; others skip it.

J gene: TRBJ2-7
D gene: TRBD2
V gene: TRBV19
clone size: NA
CDR3 DNA: TGTGCCACCCGATTAGCGGGGAATCCCTCCTACGAGCAGTACTTC
CDR3 protein: CATRLAGNPSYEQYF

J gene: TRBJ1-5
D gene: NA
V gene: TRBV27
clone size: few
CDR3 DNA: TGTGCCAGCAGTTTATGGGGCACAACAGATTATCAGCCCCAGCATTTT
CDR3 protein: CASSLWGTTDYQPQHF

J gene: TRBJ1-2
D gene: TRBD1
V gene: TRBV29-1
clone size: once
CDR3 DNA: TGCAGCGTCCTACAATATAACAGGGGGGACTATGGCTACCCCTTC
CDR3 protein: CSVLQYNRGDYGYPF

J gene: TRBJ1-3
D gene: NA
V gene: TRBV6-5
clone size: once
CDR3 DNA: TGTGCCAGCAGTTACGACGGGAACGGAAACACCATATATTTT
CDR3 protein: CASSYDGNGNTIYF

J gene: TRBJ1-2
D gene: NA
V gene: TRBV7-2
clone size: few
CDR3 DNA: TGTGCCAGCAGCTTAAGCAGGGACTATGGCTACACCTTC
CDR3 protein: CASSLSRDYGYTF

J gene: TRBJ2-1
D gene: TRBD2
V gene: TRBV27
clone size: NA
CDR3 DNA: TGTGCCAGCAGTCTTCGATGGACTAGCTTTCCGTTCTTC
CDR3 protein: CASSLRWTSFPFF

J gene: TRBJ1-6
D gene: TRBD1
V gene: TRBV4-2
clone size: NA
CDR3 DNA: TGTGCCAGCAGCCTTGCTCAGGGACAGGGGGCCAATTCACCCCTCCACTTT
CDR3 protein: CASSLAQGQGANSPLHF

J gene: TRBJ2-2
D gene: TRBD1
V gene: TRBV7-9
clone size: NA
CDR3 DNA: TGTGCCAGCAGCCTAGCCGGGACAGGGGGCAGCGGGGAGCTGTTTTTT
CDR3 protein: CASSLAGTGGSGELFF

J gene: TRBJ2-7
D gene: NA
V gene: TRBV6-5
clone size: NA
CDR3 DNA: TGTGCCAGTAGGGGGGGACCTACCTACGAGCAGTACTTC
CDR3 protein: CASRGGPTYEQYF

J gene: TRBJ2-7
D gene: TRBD1
V gene: TRBV6-5
clone size: once
CDR3 DNA: TGTGCCAGTGGGACAGCTTTGGTCGAGCAGTACTTC
CDR3 protein: CASGTALVEQYF

J gene: TRBJ1-1
D gene: NA
V gene: TRBV6-5
clone size: few
CDR3 DNA: TGTGCCAGCAGTTACTCGATTCTCACGGGCACTGAAGCTTTCTTT
CDR3 protein: CASSYSILTGTEAFF

J gene: TRBJ1-5
D gene: NA
V gene: TRBV5-1
clone size: few
CDR3 DNA: TGCGCCAGCAGCTTGAGTACAAATCAGCCCCAGCATTTT
CDR3 protein: CASSLSTNQPQHF

J gene: TRBJ2-1
D gene: TRBD2
V gene: TRBV9
clone size: few
CDR3 DNA: TGTGCCAGCAGCGTACGGACTAGCGGTTACAATGAGCAGTTCTTC
CDR3 protein: CASSVRTSGYNEQFF

J gene: TRBJ2-5
D gene: TRBD2
V gene: TRBV7-2
clone size: many
CDR3 DNA: TGTGCCAGCAGCTTGAGCGGGGGGGAGACCCAGTACTTC
CDR3 protein: CASSLSGGETQYF

J gene: TRBJ2-3
D gene: NA
V gene: TRBV7-6
clone size: NA
CDR3 DNA: TGTGCCAGCAGCTTCAGAGATACGCAGTATTTT
CDR3 protein: CASSFRDTQYF

J gene: TRBJ1-1
D gene: TRBD1
V gene: TRBV2
clone size: few
CDR3 DNA: TGTGCCAGCAGCGGGGACAGGGTGAACACTGAAGCTTTCTTT
CDR3 protein: CASSGDRVNTEAFF

J gene: TRBJ2-1
D gene: NA
V gene: TRBV7-8
clone size: NA
CDR3 DNA: TGTGCCAGCAGCTTTGCGGCCTCCCCCGGCAATGAGCAGTTCTTC
CDR3 protein: CASSFAASPGNEQFF

J gene: TRBJ2-1
D gene: TRBD2
V gene: TRBV4-3
clone size: NA
CDR3 DNA: TGCGCCAGCAGCCAAGATATCGGGAGGGTGGATTACAATGAGCAGTTCTTC
CDR3 protein: CASSQDIGRVDYNEQFF

J gene: TRBJ1-2
D gene: TRBD1
V gene: TRBV7-9
clone size: NA
CDR3 DNA: TGTGCCAGCAGCTTGACAGGGACCGCTGGCTACACCTTC
CDR3 protein: CASSLTGTAGYTF

J gene: TRBJ1-4
D gene: TRBD1
V gene: TRBV4-1
clone size: NA
CDR3 DNA: TGCGCCAGCAGCCAGGCCTATGACAGGGTTTGGGAAAAACTGTTTTTT
CDR3 protein: CASSQAYDRVWEKLFF

J gene: TRBJ2-3
D gene: TRBD1
V gene: TRBV2
clone size: NA
CDR3 DNA: TGTGCCAGCAGTGAAGGGGGACAGGGGCGGGATACGCAGTATTTT
CDR3 protein: CASSEGGQGRDTQYF

J gene: TRBJ2-1
D gene: TRBD2
V gene: TRBV5-1
clone size: NA
CDR3 DNA: TGCGCCAGCAGCTCGTTGGGACTACAGAGCATCTTC
CDR3 protein: CASSSLGLQSIF

J gene: TRBJ2-7
D gene: NA
V gene: TRBV15
clone size: NA
CDR3 DNA: TGTGCCACCAGCAGAGGATGGAGGGGCGGGTACGAGCAGTACTTC
CDR3 protein: CATSRGWRGGYEQYF

J gene: TRBJ2-5
D gene: NA
V gene: TRBV10-3
clone size: once
CDR3 DNA: TGTGCCATCAGTGGTTTTGGGGGGGGGCCGAAAGAGACCCAGTACTTC
CDR3 protein: CAISGFGGGPKETQYF

J gene: TRBJ1-2
D gene: NA
V gene: TRBV11-2
clone size: NA
CDR3 DNA: TGTGCCAGCAGCTTGGGGCAGGGGACCTATGGCTACACCTTC
CDR3 protein: CASSLGQGTYGYTF

J gene: TRBJ1-1
D gene: NA
V gene: TRBV29-1
clone size: NA
CDR3 DNA: TGCAGCGTTGCGGGAGACACTGAAGCTTTCTTT
CDR3 protein: CSVAGDTEAFF

J gene: TRBJ1-2
D gene: TRBD1
V gene: TRBV18
clone size: once
CDR3 DNA: TGTGCCAGCTCACCCTGGACAGGGGGCCAATATGGCTACACCTTC
CDR3 protein: CASSPWTGGQYGYTF

J gene: TRBJ2-5
D gene: NA
V gene: TRBV6-5
clone size: NA
CDR3 DNA: TGTGCCAGCAGCCCCTCGCGGGAGACCCAGTACTTC
CDR3 protein: CASSPSRETQYF

J gene: TRBJ2-7
D gene: NA
V gene: TRBV27
clone size: NA
CDR3 DNA: TGTGCCAGCAGTCAATCGGGGTCTCTTTCCTACGAGCAGTACTTC
CDR3 protein: CASSQSGSLSYEQYF

J gene: TRBJ2-7
D gene: TRBD1
V gene: TRBV6-1
clone size: NA
CDR3 DNA: TGTGCCAGCAGTGAAGCGGGACAGACCTACGAGCAGTACTTC
CDR3 protein: CASSEAGQTYEQYF

J gene: TRBJ1-1
D gene: NA
V gene: TRBV9
clone size: NA
CDR3 DNA: TGTGCCAGCAGCGTAGAAGGGGCCCCGGGCACTGAAGCTTTCTTT
CDR3 protein: CASSVEGAPGTEAFF

J gene: TRBJ1-5
D gene: NA
V gene: TRBV6-5
clone size: NA
CDR3 DNA: TGTGCCAGCAGTTACTCGACAGACATAAGCAATCAGCCCCAGCATTTT
CDR3 protein: CASSYSTDISNQPQHF

J gene: TRBJ2-7
D gene: NA
V gene: TRBV18
clone size: few
CDR3 DNA: TGTGCCAGCTCACGTCAGGGGTTCGAGCAGTACTTC
CDR3 protein: CASSRQGFEQYF

J gene: TRBJ1-2
D gene: TRBD1
V gene: TRBV5-1
clone size: NA
CDR3 DNA: TGCGCCAGCAGCTCTGCAGGGGGGTCCGATGGCTACACCTTC
CDR3 protein: CASSSAGGSDGYTF

J gene: TRBJ2-7
D gene: NA
V gene: TRBV9
clone size: NA
CDR3 DNA: TGTGCCTGCAGCGCCTCCAAGGAGGCGGGATCCTACGAGCAGTACTTC
CDR3 protein: CACSASKEAGSYEQYF

J gene: TRBJ1-1
D gene: NA
V gene: TRBV6-6
clone size: few
CDR3 DNA: TGTGCCAGCAGTTACAGAGCAGGGCCCACTGAAGCTTTCTTT
CDR3 protein: CASSYRAGPTEAFF

J gene: TRBJ2-1
D gene: NA
V gene: TRBV5-4
clone size: NA
CDR3 DNA: TGTGCCAGCACCTTTTTGATGGGGCGTGACAACAATGAGCAGTTCTTC
CDR3 protein: CASTFLMGRDNNEQFF

J gene: TRBJ1-4
D gene: NA
V gene: TRBV27
clone size: NA
CDR3 DNA: TGTGCCAGCAGTTTATCGACAGGAGAAAAACTGTTTTTT
CDR3 protein: CASSLSTGEKLFF

J gene: TRBJ2-5
D gene: NA
V gene: TRBV6-6
clone size: NA
CDR3 DNA: TGTGCCAGCAGTTCACCGGGACAAGAGTCGGAGACCCAGTACTTC
CDR3 protein: CASSSPGQESETQYF

J gene: TRBJ1-6
D gene: NA
V gene: TRBV30
clone size: once
CDR3 DNA: TGTGCCTGGAGAGAACAGGCACAAGGCTATAATTCACCCCTCCACTTT
CDR3 protein: CAWREQAQGYNSPLHF

J gene: TRBJ2-7
D gene: NA
V gene: TRBV4-3
clone size: few
CDR3 DNA: TGCGCCAGCAGCCCCGCTTGGGTGCAGGGTGGCTCCTACGAGCAGTACTTC
CDR3 protein: CASSPAWVQGGSYEQYF